Below, 22 T cell receptor beta chains from the same sample are listed, as sequenced in a study of human T cells and chemical hapten exposure. Time point denoted: patch test 3, about 24 weeks after DPC sensitization. The treatment: therapeutic diphenylcyclopropenone sensitization with weekly scalp DPC. Each CDR3 protein is one row after TCRdb ran MiXCR on the RACE reads. The table lists 110,000 or so distinct CDR3 sequences, 30% to 35% of them singletons. Specimen: whole blood, collected in connection with sensitization to the hapten diphenylcyclopropenone (DPC). The receptors originated from a man aged 35 to 55 with alopecia areata. Some clones in this sample may be carry-over from other donors' samples.

A few counts support this clonotype. The chain joins TRBV28 to TRBJ1-1; D gene unclear. CDR3 length: 14 residues. The germline V and J ends were trimmed by 2 bases and 5 bases, with 12 bases remaining between them. Germline V gene sequence: CDR1 MDHEN, CDR2 SYDVKM. The CDR3 nucleotides read TGTGCCAGCAGTTTAATTACAGCAAGGACTGAAGCTTTCTTT. This translates into CASSLITARTEAFF.

The chain recombines TRBV20-1 with TRBJ2-7, with D perhaps matching TRBD1 (6 bases). The V and J ends lost 5 bases and 0 bases respectively, with 14 bases between them. Germline V CDR1 and CDR2: DFQATT, SNEGSKA (reference sequence). CDR3 length: 14 residues. DNA for the CDR3: TGCAGTGCTGAAGACAGGATTGGCTCCTACGAGCAGTACTTC. The encoded protein is CSAEDRIGSYEQYF.

This chain joins TRBV6-1 and TRBJ2-5; D is possibly TRBD1 or TRBD2 (5 bases each). Trimming cost V 11 bases and J 3 bases, with 19 bases left between them. CDR3 size: 14 residues. Germline CDR1 is MNHNS and CDR2 is SASEGT. This CDR3 is CAGKSGPPKETQYF. The CDR3 DNA follows: TGTGCCGGCAAGTCGGGACCGCCGAAAGAGACCCAGTACTTC.

The chain is built from TRBV30 and TRBJ1-1, with D unresolved. The CDR3 totals 13 residues. V shed 3 bases and J shed 1 base, with 9 bases lying between them. Germline values: CDR1 GTSNPN, CDR2 SVGIG (reference sequence). The CDR3 bases are TGTGCCTGGAGAAACAGACCGAACACTGAAGCTTTCTTT. Translating gives CAWRNRPNTEAFF.

CDR3 amino acids: CASSFQGRGRPYEQYF. The CDR3 DNA is TGTGCCAGCAGTTTTCAGGGTCGCGGGAGGCCCTACGAGCAGTACTTC. The rearrangement joins TRBV12-3 or TRBV12-4 to TRBJ2-7, with 8 bases lining up with TRBD2. V lost 3 bases and J lost 2; bases outside the gene matches: 9. The CDR3 is made up of 16 amino acids.

The chain carries TRBV30 and TRBJ2-7; D gene unclear. The germline gives CDR1 GTSNPN, CDR2 SVGIG (reference sequence). V was pared by 3 bases and J by 6 bases, with 9 bases between. This CDR3 has 11 amino acids. CDR3 nucleotides: TGTGCCTGGAGCTTATCGCCCGAGCAGTACTTC. It yields the protein CAWSLSPEQYF.

The chain employs TRBV29-1 and TRBJ2-3; D perhaps matches TRBD1 (6 bases). Trimming pared 6 bases from V and 5 bases from J, leaving 15 bases between. The germline V gene has CDR1 SQVTM and CDR2 ANQGSEA. The CDR3 runs to 13 residues. CDR3 sequence (DNA): TGCAGCGTGGACAACAGGGTTGGAGATACGCAGTATTTT. Its translation is CSVDNRVGDTQYF.

This chain connects TRBV7-8 to TRBJ2-7, with 10 nucleotides matching TRBD2. The CDR3 has 16 amino acids. V was pared by 3 bases and J by 3 bases, with 8 bases of the junction left unmatched. Germline CDR1 and CDR2: SGHVS and FQNEAQ. The CDR3 DNA is TGTGCCAGCAGCTTCAATTCCGGGACTAGCGTCTACGAGCAGTACTTC. Translation gives CASSFNSGTSVYEQYF.

The rearrangement uses TRBV4-3 and TRBJ2-1; the match to TRBD2 covers 9 bases. Germline V gene lookup returns CDR1 LGHNA and CDR2 YSLEER. The CDR3 consists of 16 residues. V was pared by 0 bases and J by 3 bases, with 3 bases of the junction left unmatched. The CDR3 reads CASSQEGTSIYNEQFF. CDR3 coding DNA: TGCGCCAGCAGCCAAGAAGGGACTAGCATCTACAATGAGCAGTTCTTC.

The rearrangement links TRBV4-1 to TRBJ1-2; no firm D call. The ends were cut back, 3 bases at V and 3 bases at J, with 20 bases in the middle. Germline CDR1 reads MGHRA; CDR2 reads YSYEKL. The CDR3 has 17 amino acids. CDR3 sequence (DNA): TGCGCCAGCAGCCAGGAGCTGACGGCCCAGAGTTACTATGGCTACACCTTC. Its translation is CASSQELTAQSYYGYTF.

A single count supports this clonotype. The V call is TRBV5-1, the J call TRBJ2-1; TRBD1 matches at 9 bases. The CDR3 contains 15 residues. Germline assignment: CDR1 SGHRS and CDR2 YFSETQ. The ends lost 4 bases at V and 2 bases at J; junction bases unmatched: 4. In DNA, the CDR3 is TGCGCCAGCAGCGGGACAGGGCCAACCTACAATGAGCAGTTCTTC. This translates into CASSGTGPTYNEQFF.

The chain links TRBV3-1 to TRBJ2-2; TRBD2 matches 11 bases. Looked up from germline, CDR1 is LGHDT and CDR2 is YNNKEL (reference sequence). The CDR3 spans 14 residues. V lost 8 bases, J lost 5 bases, and 4 bases stayed unmatched. The CDR3 sequence: CASLAGGGTGELFF. CDR3 nucleotide sequence: TGTGCCAGCCTAGCGGGAGGAGGGACCGGGGAGCTGTTTTTT. The complete variable domain, with remaining parts taken from reference TRBV3-1 and TRBJ2-2, reads DTAVSQTPKYLVTQMGNDKSIKCEQNLGHDTMYWYKQDSKKFLKIMFSYNNKELIINETVPNRFSPKSPDKAHLNLHINSLELGDSAVYFCASLAGGGTGELFFGEGSRLTVL.

The genes are TRBV5-1 and TRBJ2-5, with 7 bases that match TRBD2. V lost 1 base, J lost 2 bases, and 5 bases stayed unmatched. In germline, CDR1 is SGHRS, CDR2 YFSETQ. The CDR3 runs 15 residues. CDR3 sequence (DNA): TGCGCCAGCAGCTTGCAAGCGGGGATACAAGAGACCCAGTACTTC. Translation gives CASSLQAGIQETQYF. Full variable domain (outside the CDR3, taken from reference TRBV5-1 and TRBJ2-5): KAGVTQTPRYLIKTRGQQVTLSCSPISGHRSVSWYQQTPGQGLQFLFEYFSETQRNKGNFPGRFSGRQFSNSRSEMNVSTLELGDSALYLCASSLQAGIQETQYFGPGTRLLVL.

J is TRBJ2-7 and V is TRBV18; 8 nucleotides match TRBD2. The CDR3 contains 15 residues. Germline V CDR1 and CDR2: KGHSH, LQKENI. J was trimmed by 2 bases and V by 4 bases; bases with no gene match: 7. In DNA, the CDR3 is TGTGCCAGCTCACTCGAGAGCGGGAGAACCTACGAGCAGTACGTC. Translated: CASSLESGRTYEQYV.

The J gene is TRBJ2-2, the V gene TRBV20-1; 9 nucleotides align to TRBD2. With 5 bases clipped from V and 0 bases from J, the junction kept 4 bases outside the gene matches. This CDR3 contains 15 residues. Germline V CDR1 and CDR2: DFQATT, SNEGSKA (reference sequence). CDR3 nucleotide sequence: TGCAGTGCTCCAATAGCGGGAGCGAACACCGGGGAGCTGTTTTTT. Protein sequence: CSAPIAGANTGELFF.

The chain recombines TRBV13 with TRBJ2-3, with 8 bases that match TRBD1. With 4 bases clipped from V and 6 bases from J, the junction kept 3 bases outside the gene matches. This CDR3 comprises 13 residues. The germline CDR1 and CDR2 sequences are PRHDT and FYEKMQ (reference sequence). CDR3: CASSWTGRDTQYF. CDR3 DNA: TGTGCCAGCAGCTGGACAGGGAGGGATACGCAGTATTTT.

This chain connects TRBV27 to TRBJ2-3; 11 bases fit TRBD2. Germline V gene sequence: CDR1 MNHEY, CDR2 SMNVEV (reference sequence). After removal of 8 bases from V and 4 bases from J, the junction contained 11 bases not matched to a gene. This CDR3 has 16 amino acids. This CDR3 reads CASGEHSGRGPDTQYF. The CDR3 DNA reads TGTGCCAGCGGAGAACATAGCGGGAGGGGGCCAGATACGCAGTATTTT.

This clonotype has just a few counts. The chain uses TRBV7-2 and TRBJ1-2; D perhaps matches TRBD1 (6 bases). CDR1 and CDR2 from the germline V gene are SGHTA and FQGNSA. Trimming pared 5 bases from V and 2 bases from J, leaving 9 bases between. The CDR3 loop spans 13 amino acids. This chain's CDR3 is CASSPGQNYGYTF. The CDR3 DNA sequence: TGTGCCAGCAGCCCAGGACAGAACTATGGCTACACCTTC.

The J gene is TRBJ2-3, the V gene TRBV28; 8 bases fit TRBD2. The length of the CDR3 is 14 residues. Per germline, CDR1 MDHEN and CDR2 SYDVKM. J gave up 8 bases and V 5 bases, and 9 bases lay outside the gene matches. The chain's CDR3 is CASSPSGRGGTQYF. As DNA, the CDR3 is TGTGCCAGCAGTCCCAGCGGGAGAGGTGGTACGCAGTATTTT. Looking up the rest from reference TRBV28 and TRBJ2-3 gives the full variable domain: DVKVTQSSRYLVKRTGEKVFLECVQDMDHENMFWYRQDPGLGLRLIYFSYDVKMKEKGDIPEGYSVSREKKERFSLILESASTNQTSMYLCASSPSGRGGTQYFGPGTRLTVL.

The chain carries TRBV20-1 and TRBJ1-2; D perhaps matches TRBD1 (5 bases). CDR1 is DFQATT and CDR2 is SNEGSKA in the germline V gene (reference sequence). The CDR3 extends over 15 amino acids. The germline V and J ends were trimmed by 0 bases and 7 bases, with 18 bases remaining between them. Here the CDR3 reads CSARDPGTLLGGYTF. As DNA, the CDR3 is TGCAGTGCTAGAGATCCCGGGACTCTATTGGGTGGCTACACCTTC.

This clonotype was detected only a few times. The chain combines TRBV7-6 with TRBJ2-7; D ambiguous. The CDR3 spans 19 residues. Trimming pared 3 bases from V and 2 bases from J, leaving 26 bases between. Germline CDR1 SGHVS, CDR2 FNYEAQ. The CDR3 DNA reads TGTGCCAGCAGCTTCTTTACCTTCGACTGTAACGTACAGCCCTACGAGCAGTACGTC. Protein: CASSFFTFDCNVQPYEQYV.

The rearrangement links TRBV28 to TRBJ2-3; D possibly corresponds to TRBD2 (5 bases). The V end was cut by 5 bases, the J end by 0 bases, with 21 bases between. In germline, CDR1 is MDHEN, CDR2 SYDVKM. CDR3 length: 18 residues. The CDR3 reads CASSLRAGERSSTDTQYF. In DNA form, the CDR3 reads TGTGCCAGCAGTCTCCGGGCCGGGGAACGAAGCAGCACAGATACGCAGTATTTT.